This paragraph covers one TCR beta chain sequence. Its cognate antigen has yet to be identified. No quality values exist for individual bases; no much larger clone is one base distant. Sequencing was carried out with an Illumina HiSeq 1500. TCRdb trimmed public reads at Q25 via fastp, called clones via MiXCR and kept in-frame beta chains. Each entry is one CDR3 protein sequence, shown with its most common DNA and genes. The sample yields some 560,000 distinct CDR3 sequences; around 40% were counted once. The leading ten clones occupy around 50% of the sample. The data are from a study of T cell repertoires in cytomegalovirus infection (dated by TCRdb to between 2019 and 2020). General notes on the study: Peptide stimulations targeted recently identified HLA-C-restricted CMV epitopes, whose presentation resists viral immunomodulation, together with well-studied HLA-B-restricted epitopes. Because public TCR beta signatures pointed to carriage of CMV infection together with the matching HLA type, the HLA type of each donor mattered for the analysis.

The junction shows trimming of 8 bases on V and 4 bases on J, and the gene matches do not reach 3 bases of it. The CDR3 sequence holds 13 residues, the cysteine and phenylalanine included. Only the CDR3 DNA stays, 39 bases, in frame from base 1. General conclusions and limits of the study: The ex vivo response was dominated by HLA-C-restricted CMV-specific TCR beta clonotypes, which also provided the single most frequent clonotype in two of eight donors. Cumulative frequency of public TCR beta family members discriminated carriers of CMV infection plus the relevant HLA type in this cohort and an independent roughly 350-donor cohort.

The sample's treatment or condition label, decoded: in vitro stimulation with specific CMV peptide epitopes to enrich CMV-specific T cells. Rearrangement joined TRBV12-3 or TRBV12-4 to TRBJ2-1; 9 junctional bases match TRBD2. The receptor's source is a human donor in good health (CMV status not recorded). Some clones in this sample may be carry-over from other donors' samples. Sequences were derived from cultured PBMCs, sampled from culture after CMV antigen stimulation. The CDR3 corresponds to CASGGLAYNEQFF. Read as DNA, the sequence is TGTGCCAGCGGGGGACTAGCTTACAATGAGCAGTTCTTC.